The clone carrying this T cell receptor beta chain was observed once. This sample is part of a study of T cell responses to AZD1222 COVID-19 vaccine. The CDR3 spans 16 residues. The germline V gene encodes CDR1 SGHDT and CDR2 YYEEEE. With 0 bases clipped from V and 7 bases from J, the junction kept 9 bases outside the gene matches. Assay: immunoSEQ multiplex PCR; the TCRdb copy retains only in-frame clones and omits some. The top ten clones hold approximately 1.5% of a sample with 120,000 or so clones, 89% of them seen once. The chain combines TRBV5-6 with TRBJ2-2; 7 bases are shared with TRBD1. The receptor was isolated from an adult in good health. The sequencing here drew on peripheral blood, taken on day 0 of AZD1222 vaccination. Here the CDR3 DNA reads TGTGCCAGCAGCTTGGTAGAGGGGGCTTATGGCGGGGAGCTGTTTTTT. Translating gives CASSLVEGAYGGELFF.